Below, 23 T cell receptor beta chains from the same sample are listed, as sequenced in a study of PD-1 blockade in classical Hodgkin lymphoma. Each patient experienced a relapse that followed autologous stem cell transplantation, and brentuximab vedotin exposure varied. The method was immunoSEQ multiplex PCR; TCRdb's version includes in-frame clones alone and lacks a portion of them. The table lists roughly 42,000 clones, more than 70% of them singletons. The sequencing used peripheral blood mononuclear cells (PBMCs), collected at baseline. Source of these receptors: a human donor with classical Hodgkin lymphoma.

The CDR3 loop reads CSVVRGASNEQFF. The DNA of the CDR3 is TGCAGCGTTGTGAGGGGGGCAAGCAATGAGCAGTTCTTC. This chain joins TRBV29-1 and TRBJ2-1, with D perhaps matching TRBD1 or TRBD2 (6 bases each). The germline gives CDR1 SQVTM, CDR2 ANQGSEA. The CDR3 is 13 amino acids. V was cut by 4 bases and J by 6 bases, with 13 bases left in between.

CDR3 sequence reads: CASSPQSGRQPNEKLFF. As DNA, the CDR3 is TGTGCCAGCAGCCCCCAGAGCGGTCGACAGCCTAATGAAAAACTGTTTTTT. This rearrangement joins TRBV7-9 to TRBJ1-4, with a possible D match to TRBD1 (5 bases). The CDR3 loop spans 17 amino acids. Germline CDR1 is SEHNR and CDR2 is FQNEAQ (reference sequence). Trimming pared 5 bases from V and 3 bases from J, leaving 19 bases between.

The genes are TRBV11-2 and TRBJ2-5; D unresolved. CDR3 length equals 12 residues. Germline lookup yields CDR1 SGHAT and CDR2 FQNNGV. V shed 5 bases and J shed 1 base, with 5 bases lying between them. The CDR3 is CASSQLQETQYF. For the CDR3, the DNA is TGTGCCAGCAGCCAACTCCAAGAGACCCAGTACTTC.

The chain is built from TRBV11-2 and TRBJ2-2; D gene unclear. CDR1 and CDR2 from the germline V gene are SGHAT and FQNNGV. V gave up 5 bases and J gave up 1 base, with 8 bases separating them. CDR3 length: 14 residues. The CDR3 bases are TGTGCCAGCAGCCTGGACGGGAACACCGGGGAGCTGTTTTTT. Residues: CASSLDGNTGELFF.

The rearrangement uses TRBV9 and TRBJ1-3, with TRBD1 matching 9 bases. CDR1 SGDLS and CDR2 YYNGEE come from the germline V gene. This CDR3 has 14 residues. The V and J ends lost 4 bases and 9 bases, in that order; junction bases with no gene match: 8. The chain's CDR3 is CASSPRTGEGTIYF. DNA of the CDR3: TGTGCCAGCAGCCCCCGGACAGGGGAGGGCACCATATATTTT.

Here the CDR3 DNA reads TGTGCCAGCAGCTTGTCGGCGGGCGGTGAGCAGTTCTTC. Translation: CASSLSAGGEQFF. This chain links TRBV7-9 with TRBJ2-1, with D possibly matching TRBD2 (5 bases). V shed 3 bases and J shed 9 bases, with 12 bases lying between them. This CDR3 is 13 amino acids long. Germline V lookup: CDR1 SEHNR, CDR2 FQNEAQ (reference sequence).

The gene calls are TRBV11-2 and TRBJ1-1; TRBD1 matches 7 bases. The CDR3 has 14 amino acids. Germline trimming cut 1 base from V and 10 bases from J; bases unmatched to any gene: 9. Germline V gene sequence: CDR1 SGHAT, CDR2 FQNNGV. This chain's CDR3 is CASSLGTGQSGAFF. For the CDR3, the DNA is TGTGCCAGCAGCTTAGGTACGGGACAGAGCGGAGCTTTCTTT.

The chain has TRBV7-9 and TRBJ1-2, with 9 bases lining up with TRBD1. This CDR3 has 12 residues. Per germline, CDR1 SEHNR and CDR2 FQNEAQ (reference sequence). Trimming cost V 5 bases and J 10 bases; bases outside gene matches: 5. CDR3 in amino acids: CASSPGDRVYTF. CDR3 coding DNA: TGTGCCAGCAGCCCTGGGGACAGGGTCTACACCTTC.

The chain has TRBV6-6 and TRBJ2-7; a possible D gene is TRBD2 (6 bases). From germline, CDR1 is MNHNY and CDR2 SVGAGI (reference sequence). The CDR3 loop spans 13 amino acids. V dropped 3 bases and J dropped 3 bases, with 9 bases sitting between them. This chain's CDR3 is CASSYNSGYEQYF. The CDR3 DNA is TGTGCCAGCAGTTATAATAGCGGCTACGAGCAGTACTTC.

The J gene is TRBJ2-2, the V gene TRBV29-1; TRBD1 agrees at 8 bases. The V and J ends lost 6 bases and 4 bases, in that order; junction bases with no gene match: 10. There are 15 residues in the CDR3. Germline V gene sequence: CDR1 SQVTM, CDR2 ANQGSEA. The chain's CDR3 is CSVDAGQAGTGELFF. Written as DNA, the CDR3 is TGCAGCGTGGACGCGGGACAGGCGGGCACCGGGGAGCTGTTTTTT.

This clone has at least ten counts. At the DNA level, this CDR3 is encoded by other sequences in the same sample as well. The rearrangement links TRBV6-5 to TRBJ2-7, with unresolved D. Germline assignment: CDR1 MNHEY and CDR2 SVGAGI. The CDR3 covers 13 residues. The V and J ends lost 4 bases and 2 bases respectively, with 9 bases between them. The CDR3 nucleotides read TGTGCCAGCAGTTTCGGGCCCCCCTACGAGCAGTACTTC. Translated, it gives CASSFGPPYEQYF.

The chain recombines TRBV7-9 with TRBJ2-7, with D possibly being TRBD1 or TRBD2 (6 bases each). Germline V gene sequence: CDR1 SEHNR, CDR2 FQNEAQ (reference sequence). V lost 5 bases to trimming and J lost 5 bases, with 16 bases between them. The CDR3 covers 14 residues. The CDR3 is CASSIGGGMDEQYF. For the CDR3, the DNA is TGTGCCAGCAGCATTGGGGGCGGGATGGACGAGCAGTACTTC.

V gene TRBV6-5 combines with J gene TRBJ1-1, with D unresolved. The V gene's germline CDR1 is MNHEY and CDR2 SVGAGI. The CDR3 has 14 amino acids. V was trimmed by 0 bases and J by 6 bases, leaving 11 bases between them. For the CDR3, the DNA is TGTGCCAGCAGTTACTCGAGCATACCAGCTGAAGCTTTCTTT. Residues: CASSYSSIPAEAFF.

The chain is built from TRBV27 and TRBJ2-1, with a possible D match to TRBD2 (5 bases). Per germline, CDR1 MNHEY and CDR2 SMNVEV (reference sequence). The germline V and J ends were trimmed by 3 bases and 7 bases, with 13 bases remaining between them. This CDR3 region has 14 residues. The CDR3 nucleotides are TGTGCCAGCAGTTTGGGCCGGCCGGGGAATGAGCAGTTCTTC. It translates to CASSLGRPGNEQFF.

V is TRBV29-1 and J is TRBJ1-1, with D unresolved. The V gene's germline CDR1 is SQVTM and CDR2 ANQGSEA. The CDR3 totals 12 residues. The V and J ends lost 4 bases and 0 bases respectively, with 6 bases between them. The DNA for the CDR3 is TGCAGCGTTGCAGGATTGAACACTGAAGCTTTCTTT. Amino acid sequence: CSVAGLNTEAFF.

The chain links TRBV11-1 to TRBJ2-1; 13 bases agree with TRBD2. Germline V lookup: CDR1 SGHAT, CDR2 FQDESV (reference sequence). The CDR3 loop spans 16 amino acids. V shed 0 bases and J 7 bases; nucleotides not matched to a gene: 3. CDR3 bases: TGTGCCAGCAGCTTAGCGGGACTAGCGGGGTGGAATGAGCAGTTCTTC. This translates into CASSLAGLAGWNEQFF.

The chain joins TRBV6-6 to TRBJ2-1; either TRBD1 or TRBD2 may supply D (5 bases each). CDR3 length equals 12 residues. V was cut by 2 bases and J by 8 bases, with 7 bases left in between. The germline CDR1 and CDR2 sequences are MNHNY and SVGAGI (reference sequence). DNA of the CDR3: TGTGCCAGCAGTTACAGGGACGATGAGCAGTTCTTC. This sequence encodes CASSYRDDEQFF.

The V call is TRBV18, the J call TRBJ1-4; no reliable D call. V lost 6 bases, J lost 8 bases, and 13 bases lay in between. CDR1 is KGHSH and CDR2 is LQKENI in the germline V gene. The length of the CDR3 is 13 residues. The CDR3 DNA is TGTGCCAGCTCCTCGGCAGGATTCGAAAAACTGTTTTTT. Encoded protein: CASSSAGFEKLFF.

This chain joins TRBV27 and TRBJ2-5; TRBD2 agrees at 10 bases. Trimming at V came to 3 bases and at J to 1 base, leaving 5 bases not matched to a gene. CDR3 size: 16 residues. Per germline, CDR1 MNHEY and CDR2 SMNVEV (reference sequence). In DNA form, the CDR3 reads TGTGCCAGCAGTTTCGGATCTAGCGGGAGCCAAGAGACCCAGTACTTC. Residues: CASSFGSSGSQETQYF.

A single count supports this clone. The chain uses TRBV6-1 and TRBJ2-2; D is unclear. The germline gives CDR1 MNHNS, CDR2 SASEGT. The V gene lost 6 bases and the J gene lost 1 base, with 6 bases spanning the gap. This CDR3 has 13 residues. CDR3: CASSVKNTGELFF. The CDR3 coding sequence is TGTGCCAGCAGCGTCAAGAACACCGGGGAGCTGTTTTTT.

This clone was detected only once. The rearrangement links TRBV7-3 to TRBJ2-1, with D possibly matching TRBD1 (5 bases). Deletions cut 1 base from V and 0 bases from J, with 10 bases between. CDR3 length: 16 residues. Per germline, CDR1 SGHTA and CDR2 FQGTGA. CDR3 residues: CASSLIGQGSYNEQFF. Written as DNA, the CDR3 is TGTGCCAGCAGCTTAATCGGGCAGGGCTCCTACAATGAGCAGTTCTTC.

The sample holds a few counts of this clone. The chain combines TRBV28 with TRBJ2-3; 7 positions agree with TRBD1. The CDR3 length is 15 residues. CDR1 is MDHEN, CDR2 SYDVKM, per germline. The junction had 10 bases not matched to a gene; V was cut back by 6 bases and J by 4 bases. Here the CDR3 reads CASSNSGGWADTQYF. The DNA of the CDR3 is TGTGCCAGCAGCAACTCAGGGGGTTGGGCAGATACGCAGTATTTT.

The chain uses TRBV27 and TRBJ2-1; no reliable D call. This CDR3 is built from 14 residues. Germline lookup yields CDR1 MNHEY and CDR2 SMNVEV (reference sequence). V lost 0 bases to trimming and J lost 11 bases, with 14 bases between them. The DNA for the CDR3 is TGTGCCAGCAGTTTATCCAGCTGGGCAGCCAAGCAGTTCTTC. Translating gives CASSLSSWAAKQFF.